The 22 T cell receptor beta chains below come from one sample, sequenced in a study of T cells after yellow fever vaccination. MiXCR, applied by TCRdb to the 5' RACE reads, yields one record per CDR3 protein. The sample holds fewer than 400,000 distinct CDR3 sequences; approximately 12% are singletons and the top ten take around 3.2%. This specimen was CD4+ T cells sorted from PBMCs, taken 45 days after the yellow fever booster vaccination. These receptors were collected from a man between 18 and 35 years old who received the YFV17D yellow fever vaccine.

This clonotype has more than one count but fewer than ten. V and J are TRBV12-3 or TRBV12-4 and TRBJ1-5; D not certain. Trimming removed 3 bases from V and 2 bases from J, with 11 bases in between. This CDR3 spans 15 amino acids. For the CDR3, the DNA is TGTGCCAGCAGTTTCCAGAGAGTCGGCAATCAGCCCCAGCATTTT. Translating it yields CASSFQRVGNQPQHF.

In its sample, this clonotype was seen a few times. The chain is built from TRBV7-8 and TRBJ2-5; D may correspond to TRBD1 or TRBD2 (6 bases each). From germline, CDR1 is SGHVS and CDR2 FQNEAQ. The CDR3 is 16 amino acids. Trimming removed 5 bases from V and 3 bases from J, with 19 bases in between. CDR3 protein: CASSPRPGAREETQYF. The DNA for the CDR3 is TGTGCCAGCAGCCCCCGTCCGGGGGCGCGAGAAGAGACCCAGTACTTC.

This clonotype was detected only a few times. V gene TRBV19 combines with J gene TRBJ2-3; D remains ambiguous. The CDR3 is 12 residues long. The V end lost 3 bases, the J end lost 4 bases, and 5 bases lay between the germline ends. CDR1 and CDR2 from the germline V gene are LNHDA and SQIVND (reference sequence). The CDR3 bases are TGTGCCAGTAGTATGTCGGCAGATACGCAGTATTTT. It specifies CASSMSADTQYF.

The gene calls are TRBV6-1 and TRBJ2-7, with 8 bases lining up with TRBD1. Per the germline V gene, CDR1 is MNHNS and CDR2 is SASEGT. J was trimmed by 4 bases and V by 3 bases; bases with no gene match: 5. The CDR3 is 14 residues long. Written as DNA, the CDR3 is TGTGCCAGCAGTGAGAAGGACAGGGATTACGAGCAGTACGTC. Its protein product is CASSEKDRDYEQYV.

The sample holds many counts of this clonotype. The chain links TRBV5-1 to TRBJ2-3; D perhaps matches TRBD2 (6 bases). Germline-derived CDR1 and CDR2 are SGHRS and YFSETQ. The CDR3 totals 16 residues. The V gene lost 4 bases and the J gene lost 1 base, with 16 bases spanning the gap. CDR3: CASSQLRGGGTDTQYF. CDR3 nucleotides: TGCGCCAGCAGCCAGCTACGGGGCGGGGGCACAGATACGCAGTATTTT. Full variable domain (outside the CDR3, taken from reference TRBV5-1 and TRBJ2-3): KAGVTQTPRYLIKTRGQQVTLSCSPISGHRSVSWYQQTPGQGLQFLFEYFSETQRNKGNFPGRFSGRQFSNSRSEMNVSTLELGDSALYLCASSQLRGGGTDTQYFGPGTRLTVL.

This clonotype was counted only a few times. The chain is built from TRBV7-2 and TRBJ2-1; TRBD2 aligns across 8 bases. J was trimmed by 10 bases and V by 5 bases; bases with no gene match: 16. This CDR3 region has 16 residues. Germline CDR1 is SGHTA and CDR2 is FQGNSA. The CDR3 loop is CASSTPAGTRVGEQFF. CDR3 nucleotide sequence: TGTGCCAGCAGCACTCCCGCCGGGACTAGGGTCGGGGAGCAGTTCTTC.

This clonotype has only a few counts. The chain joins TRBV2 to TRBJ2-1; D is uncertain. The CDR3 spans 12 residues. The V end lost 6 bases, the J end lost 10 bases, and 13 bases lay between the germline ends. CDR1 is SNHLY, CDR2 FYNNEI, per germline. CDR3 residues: CASRPNWYEQFF. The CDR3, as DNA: TGTGCCAGCAGGCCAAATTGGTACGAGCAGTTCTTC.

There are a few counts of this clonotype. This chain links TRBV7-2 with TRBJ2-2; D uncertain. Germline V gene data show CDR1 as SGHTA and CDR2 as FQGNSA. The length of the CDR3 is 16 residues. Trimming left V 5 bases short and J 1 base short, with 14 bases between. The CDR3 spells CASSQNNPGNTGELFF. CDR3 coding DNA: TGTGCCAGCAGCCAAAATAACCCGGGGAACACCGGGGAGCTGTTTTTT. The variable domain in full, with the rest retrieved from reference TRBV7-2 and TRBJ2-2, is GAGVSQSPSNKVTEKGKDVELRCDPISGHTALYWYRQSLGQGLEFLIYFQGNSAPDKSGLPSDRFSAERTGGSVSTLTIQRTQQEDSAVYLCASSQNNPGNTGELFFGEGSRLTVL.

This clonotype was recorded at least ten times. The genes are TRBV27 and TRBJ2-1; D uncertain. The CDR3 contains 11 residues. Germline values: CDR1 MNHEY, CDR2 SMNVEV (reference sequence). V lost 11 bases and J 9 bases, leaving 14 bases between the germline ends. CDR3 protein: CAGPRLGEQFF. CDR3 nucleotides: TGTGCCGGACCCCGTCTAGGTGAGCAGTTCTTC.

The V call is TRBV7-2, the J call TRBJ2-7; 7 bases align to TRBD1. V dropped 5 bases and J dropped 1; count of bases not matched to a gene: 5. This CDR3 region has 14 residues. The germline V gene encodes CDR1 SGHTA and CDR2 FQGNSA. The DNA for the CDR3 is TGTGCCAGCAGCAGGGACAGCGGATCCTACGAGCAGTACGTC. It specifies CASSRDSGSYEQYV.

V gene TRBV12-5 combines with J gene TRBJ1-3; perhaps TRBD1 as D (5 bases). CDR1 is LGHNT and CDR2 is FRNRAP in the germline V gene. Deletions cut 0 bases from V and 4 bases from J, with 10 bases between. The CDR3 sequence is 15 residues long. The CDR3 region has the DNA TGTGCTAGTGGTTTGGTAGTGGGGCTCGGAAACACCATATATTTT. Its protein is CASGLVVGLGNTIYF.

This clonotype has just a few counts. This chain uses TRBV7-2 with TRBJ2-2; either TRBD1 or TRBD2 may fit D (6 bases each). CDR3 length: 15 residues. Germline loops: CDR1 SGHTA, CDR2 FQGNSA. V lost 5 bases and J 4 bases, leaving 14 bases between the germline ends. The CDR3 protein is CASSDGGRGTGELFF. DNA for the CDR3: TGTGCCAGCAGCGATGGGGGGCGTGGCACCGGGGAGCTGTTTTTT.

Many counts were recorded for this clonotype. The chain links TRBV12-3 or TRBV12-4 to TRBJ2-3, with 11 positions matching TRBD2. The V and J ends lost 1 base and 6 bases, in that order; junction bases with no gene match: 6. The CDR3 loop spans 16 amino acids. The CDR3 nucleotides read TGTGCCAGCAGTTTAGTACTAGCGGGGGTACCGGATACGCAGTATTTT. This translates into CASSLVLAGVPDTQYF.

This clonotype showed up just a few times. Written as DNA, the CDR3 is TGTGCCAGCCAACCTGACACCGGGGAGCTGTTTTTT. Its protein product is CASQPDTGELFF. This chain connects TRBV25-1 to TRBJ2-2, with D unresolved. The CDR3 is made up of 12 amino acids. CDR1 and CDR2 from the germline V gene are MGHDK and SYGVNS. Trimming left V 8 bases short and J 3 bases short, with 7 bases between. The variable domain in full, completed from reference TRBV25-1 and TRBJ2-2, reads EADIYQTPRYLVIGTGKKITLECSQTMGHDKMYWYQQDPGMELHLIHYSYGVNSTEKGDLSSESTVSRIRTEHFPLTLESARPSHTSQYLCASQPDTGELFFGEGSRLTVL.

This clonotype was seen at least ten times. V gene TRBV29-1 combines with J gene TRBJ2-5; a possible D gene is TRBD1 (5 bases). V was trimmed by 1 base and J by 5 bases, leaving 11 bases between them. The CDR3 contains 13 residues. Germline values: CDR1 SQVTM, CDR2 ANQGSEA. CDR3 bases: TGCAGCGTTGAAGGACAGCCTTGGGAGACCCAGTACTTC. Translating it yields CSVEGQPWETQYF.

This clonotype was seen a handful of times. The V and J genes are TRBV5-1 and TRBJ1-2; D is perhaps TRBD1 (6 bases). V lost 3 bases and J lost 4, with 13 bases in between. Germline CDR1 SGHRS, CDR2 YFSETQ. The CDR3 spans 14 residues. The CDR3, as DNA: TGCGCCAGCAGCTCCAGGGGTGTTGGCTATGGCTACACCTTC. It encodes CASSSRGVGYGYTF.

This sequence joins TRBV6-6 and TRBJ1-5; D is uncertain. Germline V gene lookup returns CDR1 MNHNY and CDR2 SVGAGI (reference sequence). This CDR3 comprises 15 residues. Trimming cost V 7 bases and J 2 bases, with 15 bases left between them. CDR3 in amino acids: CASNDWGTGNQPQHF. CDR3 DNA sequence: TGTGCCAGCAACGATTGGGGTACGGGCAATCAGCCCCAGCATTTT.

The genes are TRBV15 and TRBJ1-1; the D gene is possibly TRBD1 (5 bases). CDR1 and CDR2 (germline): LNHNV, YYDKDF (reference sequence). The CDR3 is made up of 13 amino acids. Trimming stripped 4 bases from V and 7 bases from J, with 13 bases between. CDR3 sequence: CATSKGLRIEAFF. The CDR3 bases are TGTGCCACCAGCAAGGGACTGAGGATTGAAGCTTTCTTT.

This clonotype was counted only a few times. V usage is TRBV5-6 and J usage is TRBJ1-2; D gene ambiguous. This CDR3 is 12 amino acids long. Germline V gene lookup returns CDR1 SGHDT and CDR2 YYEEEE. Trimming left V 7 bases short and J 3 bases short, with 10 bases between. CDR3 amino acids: CASGGTDYGYTF. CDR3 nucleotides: TGTGCCAGCGGTGGAACAGACTATGGCTACACCTTC.

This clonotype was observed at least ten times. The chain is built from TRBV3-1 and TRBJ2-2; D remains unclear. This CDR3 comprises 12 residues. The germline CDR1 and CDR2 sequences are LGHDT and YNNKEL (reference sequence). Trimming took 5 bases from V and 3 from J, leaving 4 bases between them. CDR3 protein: CASSRYTGELFF. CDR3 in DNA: TGTGCCAGCAGCAGGTACACCGGGGAGCTGTTTTTT.

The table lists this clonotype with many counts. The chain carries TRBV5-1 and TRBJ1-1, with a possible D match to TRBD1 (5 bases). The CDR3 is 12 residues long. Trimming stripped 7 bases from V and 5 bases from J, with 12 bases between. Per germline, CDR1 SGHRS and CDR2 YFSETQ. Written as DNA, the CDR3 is TGCGCCAGCCGTGAAGACAGAACTGAAGCTTTCTTT. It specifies CASREDRTEAFF.

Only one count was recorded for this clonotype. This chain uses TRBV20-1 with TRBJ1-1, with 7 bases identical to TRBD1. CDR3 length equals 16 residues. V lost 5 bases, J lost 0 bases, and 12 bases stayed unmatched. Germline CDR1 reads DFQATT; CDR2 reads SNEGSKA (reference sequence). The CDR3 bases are TGCAGTGCTCCCCGAGAGGGGGCCCACATGAACACTGAAGCTTTCTTT. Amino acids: CSAPREGAHMNTEAFF.